Here is one TCR beta chain with its context. The antigen remains undetermined. The data stem from a study of cytomegalovirus exposure and HLA in healthy donors. The primer mix had 60 Vbeta and 13 Jbeta primers. The repertoire was sequenced with immunoSEQ multiplex PCR; TCRdb's copy has only in-frame clones and lacks some. The sample holds hundreds of thousands of clones, around four fifths seen once. The CDR3 runs 17 residues. General observations from the study: Researchers reported in a later analysis that a missense DCLRE1C variant was tied to TCR beta V- and J-gene trimming. After further analysis at a later stage, roughly 16,000 TCR beta sequences were associated with HLA alleles at 0.05 false discovery rate. Within a later analysis, the majority of CMV-associated TCR beta chains appeared HLA-restricted.

The J gene is TRBJ2-3, the V gene TRBV21-1; the table assigns TRBD1, which was not confirmed against the DNA. TRBV21-1 is marked as a pseudogene. The sequence was obtained from a woman aged 55-69 years in good health and CMV-seropositive. Sequencing was done on a sample of PBMCs. The CDR3: CASSIREVRSSTDTQYF. CDR3 nucleotide sequence: TGTGCCAGCAGCATCAGGGAAGTGCGCTCTAGCACAGATACGCAGTATTTT.